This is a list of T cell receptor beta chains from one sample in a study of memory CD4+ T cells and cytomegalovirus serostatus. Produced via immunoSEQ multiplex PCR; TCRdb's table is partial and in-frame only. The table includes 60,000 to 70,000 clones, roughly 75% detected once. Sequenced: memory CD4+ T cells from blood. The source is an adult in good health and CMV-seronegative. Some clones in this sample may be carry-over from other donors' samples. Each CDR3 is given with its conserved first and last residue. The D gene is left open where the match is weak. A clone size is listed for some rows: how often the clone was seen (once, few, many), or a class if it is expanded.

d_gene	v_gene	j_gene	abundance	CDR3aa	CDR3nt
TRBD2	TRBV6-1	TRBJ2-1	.	CASSPGLAGAPEQFF	TGTGCCAGCAGTCCGGGACTAGCGGGAGCGCCCGAGCAGTTCTTC
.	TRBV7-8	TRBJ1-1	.	CASSLEVTNTEAFF	TGTGCCAGCAGCTTAGAGGTTACGAACACTGAAGCTTTCTTT
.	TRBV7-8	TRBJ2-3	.	CASSRIGGGRSTDTQYF	TGTGCCAGCAGCCGTATAGGGGGGGGTCGTAGCACAGATACGCAGTATTTT
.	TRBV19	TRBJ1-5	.	CASSILRRNQPQHF	TGTGCCAGTAGTATCCTGAGGCGTAATCAGCCCCAGCATTTT
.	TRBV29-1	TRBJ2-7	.	CSVGQEYPYEQYF	TGCAGCGTTGGACAGGAGTATCCCTACGAGCAGTACTTC
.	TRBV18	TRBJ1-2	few	CASSAQGETGYGYTF	TGTGCCAGCTCAGCACAGGGCGAGACAGGCTATGGCTACACCTTC
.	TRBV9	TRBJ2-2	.	CASSVGVTGELFF	TGTGCCAGCAGCGTAGGAGTAACCGGGGAGCTGTTTTTT
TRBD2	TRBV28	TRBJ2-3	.	CASLSGSGADTQYF	TGTGCCAGTCTTAGCGGGAGTGGTGCAGATACGCAGTATTTT
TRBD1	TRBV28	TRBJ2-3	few	CASTPSTGFGDTQYF	TGTGCCAGCACCCCATCGACAGGGTTCGGAGATACGCAGTATTTT
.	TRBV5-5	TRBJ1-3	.	CASSLTEPGSGNTIYF	TGTGCCAGCAGCCTCACGGAGCCAGGGTCCGGAAACACCATATATTTT
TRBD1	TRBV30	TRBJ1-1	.	CAWSLQGAGRDMNTEAFF	TGTGCCTGGAGTTTACAGGGGGCGGGAAGGGATATGAACACTGAAGCTTTCTTT
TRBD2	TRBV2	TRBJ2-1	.	CASSGVPGDYHSREQFF	TGTGCCAGCAGTGGGGTGCCCGGGGACTACCACTCCCGGGAGCAGTTCTTC
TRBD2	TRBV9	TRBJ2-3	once	CASSVFGTSGSRDTQYF	TGTGCCAGCAGCGTATTTGGGACTAGCGGGAGTCGAGATACGCAGTATTTT
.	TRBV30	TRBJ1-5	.	CAWTGSSNQPQHF	TGTGCCTGGACAGGGAGTAGCAATCAGCCCCAGCATTTT
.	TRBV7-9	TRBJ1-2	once	CASSLMGPSDGYTF	TGTGCCAGCAGCTTAATGGGACCCAGTGATGGCTACACCTTC
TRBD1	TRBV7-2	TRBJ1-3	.	CASSFYRGLAGNTIYF	TGTGCCAGCAGCTTTTACAGGGGCCTAGCTGGAAACACCATATATTTT
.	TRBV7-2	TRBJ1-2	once	CASSLGVTRVYGYTF	TGTGCCAGCAGCTTAGGTGTGACTAGAGTATATGGCTACACCTTC
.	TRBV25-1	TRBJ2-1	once	CASSEGGARAFGRGQFF	TGTGCCAGCAGTGAAGGTGGCGCCCGCGCTTTTGGGCGGGGGCAGTTCTTC
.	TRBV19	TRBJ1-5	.	CASSIRGYYSNQPQHF	TGTGCCAGTAGTATCCGAGGGTACTATAGCAATCAGCCCCAGCATTTT
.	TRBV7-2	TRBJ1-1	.	CASSRSRDGTEAFF	TGTGCCAGCAGCCGGAGCCGTGATGGCACTGAAGCTTTCTTT
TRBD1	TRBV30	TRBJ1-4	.	CAWSVLTGGAEKLFF	TGTGCCTGGAGTGTACTAACAGGGGGTGCTGAAAAACTGTTTTTT
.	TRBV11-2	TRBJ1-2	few	CASSSLWRGSYGYTF	TGTGCCAGCAGCTCCCTGTGGCGGGGCAGCTATGGCTACACCTTC
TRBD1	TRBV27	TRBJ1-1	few	CASSLWNRGPVNTEAFF	TGTGCCAGCAGTTTATGGAACAGGGGGCCGGTGAACACTGAAGCTTTCTTT
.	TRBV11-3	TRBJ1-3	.	CASSFRDGNTIYF	TGTGCCAGCAGTTTCAGGGATGGAAACACCATATATTTT
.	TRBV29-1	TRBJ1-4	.	CSALGGNNEKLFF	TGCAGCGCCCTGGGGGGAAACAATGAAAAACTGTTTTTT